Each of the 32 T cell receptor beta chains below was sequenced from the same sample in a study of blood T cell repertoires in COVID-19. Assay used: immunoSEQ multiplex PCR; TCRdb lists only in-frame clones, some missing. The table records approximately 160,000 clones, roughly 80% of them present only once. The sample was peripheral blood. The source is a man aged 65 to 79 with acute or convalescent COVID-19.

V is TRBV18 and J is TRBJ1-1, with 8 bases that match TRBD1. Germline V lookup: CDR1 KGHSH, CDR2 LQKENI. V trimming: 3 bases; J trimming: 0 bases; junction bases outside the gene matches: 9. The CDR3 has 17 amino acids. The chain's CDR3 is CASSPRFGQGLNTEAFF. The CDR3 DNA sequence: TGTGCCAGCTCACCGCGCTTTGGACAGGGCTTGAACACTGAAGCTTTCTTT.

The chain has TRBV10-2 and TRBJ1-2; TRBD1 matches 12 bases. Unmatched junction bases numbered 6, after V lost 8 bases and J lost 5 bases. Germline V CDR1 and CDR2: WSHSY, SAAADI. This CDR3 spans 14 amino acids. The CDR3 region has the DNA TGCGCCAGCCTCGGGACAGGGGGCGCTTATGGCTACACCTTC. This encodes CASLGTGGAYGYTF.

The V and J genes are TRBV12-5 and TRBJ2-2; no clear D. Trimming pared 0 bases from V and 1 base from J, leaving 6 bases between. CDR1 is LGHNT and CDR2 is FRNRAP in the germline V gene. The CDR3 sequence is 15 residues long. CDR3 sequence reads: CASGLVAVNTGELFF. The CDR3 bases are TGTGCTAGTGGTTTGGTGGCTGTGAACACCGGGGAGCTGTTTTTT.

V is TRBV28 and J is TRBJ2-1, with D possibly being TRBD2 (6 bases). Trimming stripped 2 bases from V and 6 bases from J, with 23 bases between. The germline V gene encodes CDR1 MDHEN and CDR2 SYDVKM. This CDR3 contains 18 residues. The chain's CDR3 is CASSLTSPMRDPGNEQFF. In DNA, the CDR3 is TGTGCCAGCAGTTTAACCAGCCCGATGCGGGATCCTGGCAATGAGCAGTTCTTC.

The DNA of the CDR3 is TGTGCCAGTAGTTCCAGGAGGACAGGGAGGGGAAACACCATATATTTT. Its protein is CASSSRRTGRGNTIYF. This chain links TRBV19 with TRBJ1-3, with 8 positions matching TRBD1. Losses at the gene ends were 5 bases for V and 4 bases for J; bases not matched to a gene: 10. The CDR3 runs to 16 residues. Per the germline V gene, CDR1 is LNHDA and CDR2 is SQIVND (reference sequence).

With regard to this clone: Germline and junction disagree at one end, which may indicate a read error. V gene TRBV19 combines with J gene TRBJ1-6, with TRBD1 identical over 7 bases. This CDR3 region has 14 residues. From germline, CDR1 is LNHDA and CDR2 SQIVND (reference sequence). CDR3 amino acids: CASSLDREVSPLHF. In nucleotides, the CDR3 is TGTGCCAGTAGTTTAGACAGGGAAGTTTCACCCCTCCACTTT.

The chain uses TRBV28 and TRBJ1-1; 9 bases are a match to TRBD1. Germline values: CDR1 MDHEN, CDR2 SYDVKM. Trimming removed 5 bases from V and 4 bases from J; junction bases left unmatched: 8. The CDR3 contains 15 residues. The CDR3 region is CASSTAGTGSTEAFF. The CDR3 region has the DNA TGTGCCAGCAGTACCGCCGGGACAGGGAGCACTGAAGCTTTCTTT. Supplemented by reference TRBV28 and TRBJ1-1, the full variable domain reads DVKVTQSSRYLVKRTGEKVFLECVQDMDHENMFWYRQDPGLGLRLIYFSYDVKMKEKGDIPEGYSVSREKKERFSLILESASTNQTSMYLCASSTAGTGSTEAFFGQGTRLTVV.

This clone was seen only a few times. The chain joins TRBV7-6 to TRBJ2-7; D is perhaps TRBD2 (6 bases). This CDR3 is 15 amino acids long. Trimming took off 6 bases at V and 0 bases at J, with 15 bases between the two ends. Germline V lookup: CDR1 SGHVS, CDR2 FNYEAQ. The CDR3 DNA sequence: TGTGCCAGCAGTAGAGGGGACGGGAGCTCCTACGAGCAGTACTTC. It is translated as CASSRGDGSSYEQYF.

The chain has TRBV11-1 and TRBJ1-1; the match to TRBD1 covers 7 bases. The CDR3 is made up of 14 amino acids. CDR1 and CDR2 (germline): SGHAT, FQDESV (reference sequence). The V segment lost 5 bases and the J segment 4 bases; nucleotides outside the gene matches: 7. This CDR3 reads CASSANRGGTEAFF. In DNA, the CDR3 is TGTGCCAGCAGCGCGAACAGGGGCGGCACTGAAGCTTTCTTT.

Written as DNA, the CDR3 is TGTGCCAGTAGTAGTCCAGGGAACACCGGGGAGCTGTTTTTT. This gives the protein CASSSPGNTGELFF. The chain combines TRBV19 with TRBJ2-2; D is unclear. This CDR3 contains 14 residues. Per germline, CDR1 LNHDA and CDR2 SQIVND (reference sequence). With 4 bases removed from V and 1 base from J, the gap between germline ends came to 7 bases.

This clone was seen a few times. The genes are TRBV19 and TRBJ1-5; 9 bases fit TRBD1. Germline V lookup: CDR1 LNHDA, CDR2 SQIVND (reference sequence). CDR3 size: 19 residues. V lost 7 bases, J lost 6 bases, and 22 bases stayed unmatched. The CDR3 DNA reads as TGTGCCAGTACCCCCTCCCCGGGACAGGGATACGCGAAAGGTCAGCCCCAGCATTTT. As protein: CASTPSPGQGYAKGQPQHF.

This chain uses TRBV9 with TRBJ2-2, with 7 bases fitting TRBD2. CDR3 length: 17 amino acids. The junction had 15 bases not matched to a gene; V was cut back by 5 bases and J by 5 bases. Germline assignment: CDR1 SGDLS and CDR2 YYNGEE. CDR3 in amino acids: CASSTDPRLAWTGELFF. The CDR3 DNA reads TGTGCCAGCAGTACCGACCCGAGACTAGCATGGACCGGGGAGCTGTTTTTT.

The chain employs TRBV28 and TRBJ1-2; 8 bases are shared with TRBD1. The CDR3 has 14 residues. Germline lookup yields CDR1 MDHEN and CDR2 SYDVKM. The V gene end was trimmed by 5 bases and the J gene end by 5 bases; junction bases not matched to a gene: 7. The CDR3 nucleotides read TGTGCCAGCAGTCTTGGGACAGGACTATATGGCTACACCTTC. Translated: CASSLGTGLYGYTF.

V and J are TRBV7-2 and TRBJ2-7; 8 positions agree with TRBD2. This CDR3 contains 15 residues. Per the germline V gene, CDR1 is SGHTA and CDR2 is FQGNSA. V lost 0 bases and J lost 6; bases outside the gene matches: 7. CDR3 loop: CASSLAFGAGGEQYF. The CDR3 DNA follows: TGTGCCAGCAGCTTAGCTTTTGGGGCGGGAGGCGAGCAGTACTTC.

This clone has only a few counts. The CDR3 DNA reads TGCGCCAGCAGTGTGGGCCCAGCCCAAGAGACCCAGTACTTC. Translating gives CASSVGPAQETQYF. The chain joins TRBV5-1 to TRBJ2-5; D not resolved. The V end lost 5 bases, the J end lost 1 base, and 12 bases lay between the germline ends. The CDR3 sequence is 14 residues long. Germline V CDR1 and CDR2: SGHRS, YFSETQ.

The chain combines TRBV10-3 with TRBJ2-7, with TRBD1 matching over 10 bases. Germline CDR1 reads ENHRY; CDR2 reads SYGVKD. The CDR3 spans 15 residues. The trim removed 3 bases at V and 3 bases at J, leaving 5 bases unmatched. CDR3 nucleotides: TGTGCCATCAGTGAACCCGACAGGGGGCGCTACGAGCAGTACTTC. Its protein is CAISEPDRGRYEQYF.

The chain has TRBV6-5 and TRBJ2-7, with D possibly TRBD2 on 6 matching bases. CDR3 length equals 16 residues. With 4 bases removed from V and 7 bases from J, the gap between germline ends came to 23 bases. The germline V gene encodes CDR1 MNHEY and CDR2 SVGAGI. The DNA for the CDR3 is TGTGCCAGCAGTTCTTGGATGTCCGGGACTCACGGGGAGCAGTACTTC. Its translation is CASSSWMSGTHGEQYF.

V and J are TRBV21-1 and TRBJ1-2. TRBV21-1 has pseudogene status. The CDR3 runs 14 residues. CDR3: CASSKDPNVDGYTF. CDR3 bases: TGTGCCAGCAGCAAAGATCCTAATGTGGATGGCTACACCTTC.

The CDR3: CASRYTGARETQYF. DNA of the CDR3: TGTGCCAGCAGATATACAGGGGCGCGGGAGACCCAGTACTTC. The chain couples TRBV2 to TRBJ2-5; 7 bases map to TRBD1. The V segment lost 6 bases and the J segment 5 bases; nucleotides outside the gene matches: 9. CDR1 SNHLY and CDR2 FYNNEI come from the germline V gene. This CDR3 contains 14 residues.

This chain joins TRBV3-1 (or the pseudogene TRBV3-2) and TRBJ2-7; D remains ambiguous. V lost 1 base to trimming and J lost 1 base, with 8 bases between them. Germline V gene lookup returns CDR1 LGHDT and CDR2 YNNKEL (reference sequence). This CDR3 region has 14 residues. CDR3: CASSQGQESYEQYF. DNA for the CDR3: TGTGCCAGCAGCCAAGGTCAGGAATCCTACGAGCAGTACTTC.

This rearrangement joins TRBV7-2 to TRBJ2-1, with TRBD2 identical over 13 bases. V gave up 5 bases and J gave up 12 bases; unmatched junction bases: 16. CDR3 length: 17 residues. Germline values: CDR1 SGHTA, CDR2 FQGNSA. The CDR3 DNA is TGTGCCAGCAGCCACACAACGACTAGCGGGGGGTTACAGGGGCAGTTCTTC. As protein: CASSHTTTSGGLQGQFF.

This sequence joins TRBV5-1 and TRBJ1-4; 9 nucleotides agree with TRBD1. The CDR3 is 15 residues long. Trimming at V came to 4 bases and at J to 5 bases, leaving 6 bases not matched to a gene. Germline V lookup: CDR1 SGHRS, CDR2 YFSETQ. CDR3 nucleotides: TGCGCCAGCAGCCCAACCGGGACAGGGAATGAAAAACTGTTTTTT. This translates into CASSPTGTGNEKLFF.

This sequence joins TRBV3-1 (or the pseudogene TRBV3-2) and TRBJ2-2, with D hard to call. Germline V CDR1 and CDR2: LGHDT, YNNKEL (reference sequence). V lost 4 bases and J 0 bases, leaving 6 bases between the germline ends. This CDR3 is 14 amino acids long. CDR3 region: CASSLKSNTGELFF. The CDR3 nucleotides are TGTGCCAGCAGCCTCAAATCGAACACCGGGGAGCTGTTTTTT.

The chain links TRBV11-2 to TRBJ2-5, with 8 bases that match TRBD2. The junction had 4 bases not matched to a gene; V was cut back by 1 base and J by 3 bases. CDR3 size: 15 residues. Germline CDR1 SGHAT, CDR2 FQNNGV. CDR3 nucleotide sequence: TGTGCCAGCAGCTTAGGAGTAGCGGGAAAAGAGACCCAGTACTTC. Translation: CASSLGVAGKETQYF. Looking up the rest from reference TRBV11-2 and TRBJ2-5 gives the full variable domain: EAGVAQSPRYKIIEKRQSVAFWCNPISGHATLYWYQQILGQGPKLLIQFQNNGVVDDSQLPKDRFSAERLKGVDSTLKIQPAKLEDSAVYLCASSLGVAGKETQYFGPGTRLLVL.

Here the CDR3 DNA reads TGCGCCAGCAGCCAAGATCCGGTCCTTCCGATTGAAGCTTTCTTT. This translates into CASSQDPVLPIEAFF. The genes are TRBV4-1 and TRBJ1-1; D remains ambiguous. Between the trimmed V and J ends, which lost 0 bases and 7 bases, there was a span of 15 bases. Germline CDR1 is MGHRA and CDR2 is YSYEKL. The length of the CDR3 is 15 residues.

This chain joins TRBV7-9 and TRBJ2-1; 15 bases fit TRBD2. Germline-derived CDR1 and CDR2 are SEHNR and FQNEAQ (reference sequence). The CDR3 totals 19 residues. The V gene end was trimmed by 5 bases and the J gene end by 0 bases; junction bases not matched to a gene: 8. The CDR3 DNA reads TGTGCCAGCAGCGGTACGGGACTAGCGGGAGGCCTCTCCTACAATGAGCAGTTCTTC. Translation gives CASSGTGLAGGLSYNEQFF. Full variable domain (outside the CDR3, taken from reference TRBV7-9 and TRBJ2-1): DTGVSQNPRHKITKRGQNVTFRCDPISEHNRLYWYRQTLGQGPEFLTYFQNEAQLEKSRLLSDRFSAERPKGSFSTLEIQRTEQGDSAMYLCASSGTGLAGGLSYNEQFFGPGTRLTVL.

J is TRBJ2-5 and V is TRBV7-9, with TRBD2 identical over 8 bases. Trimming took 4 bases from V and 5 from J; bases not matched to a gene: 6. Germline V gives CDR1 SEHNR, CDR2 FQNEAQ (reference sequence). There are 14 residues in the CDR3. DNA for the CDR3: TGTGCCAGCAGCTGGGCTAGCGGGTTGGAGACCCAGTACTTC. This codes for CASSWASGLETQYF.

V is TRBV19 and J is TRBJ1-4; 9 bases line up with TRBD1. The germline CDR1 and CDR2 sequences are LNHDA and SQIVND (reference sequence). The CDR3 spans 15 residues. Losses at the gene ends were 3 bases for V and 6 bases for J; bases not matched to a gene: 5. Here the CDR3 reads CASSIPQGADEKLFF. The CDR3 nucleotides are TGTGCCAGTAGTATCCCACAGGGGGCGGATGAAAAACTGTTTTTT.

This clone came up once. The rearrangement uses TRBV12-3 or TRBV12-4 and TRBJ2-5, with 10 bases aligning to TRBD1. V was clipped by 5 bases and J by 14 bases; unmatched bases: 5. This CDR3 has 11 amino acids. CDR3 protein: CASSHGDRGYF. CDR3 coding DNA: TGTGCCAGCAGTCACGGGGACAGGGGCTACTTC.

This sequence joins TRBV6-5 and TRBJ1-2, with 8 bases identical to TRBD1. V lost 0 bases to trimming and J lost 4 bases; unmatched junction nucleotides: 7. The germline gives CDR1 MNHEY, CDR2 SVGAGI. CDR3 length: 16 amino acids. This CDR3 is CASSYSQGGSSYGYTF. The DNA for the CDR3 is TGTGCCAGCAGTTACTCACAGGGGGGCTCTAGCTATGGCTACACCTTC.

The chain uses TRBV21-1 and TRBJ1-3; the DNA was not compared with TRBD1, the D call given in the table. TRBV21-1 is classified as a pseudogene. The CDR3 is 19 residues long. Here the CDR3 reads CASSKGRQRGKFRGNTIYF. In DNA form, the CDR3 reads TGTGCCAGCAGCAAAGGTAGACAAAGGGGTAAGTTTCGTGGAAACACCATATATTTT.

This rearrangement joins TRBV6-5 to TRBJ1-5; 7 nucleotides align to TRBD1. The CDR3 loop spans 15 amino acids. V shed 6 bases, J shed 7 bases, and the junction held 12 bases outside the gene matches. Germline assignment: CDR1 MNHEY and CDR2 SVGAGI. The CDR3 DNA reads as TGTGCCAGCAGCTCCCGGACAGGAGCCGGGCAGCCCCAGCATTTT. Translation gives CASSSRTGAGQPQHF.